Described below is a single T cell receptor (beta chain) sequence and its context. Its antigen is undetermined. Treatment denoted: roughly nine-day PBMC culture with coronavirus spike peptide pools or control peptides (ViraFEST assay). The culture of roughly 2 million PBMCs per well included approximately 9 IU/ml IL-2 and around 10 ug/ml peptide pools. Cultured CD4+ T cell DNA was sequenced using the Oncomine TCR Beta short-read assay. It was cultured CD4+ T cells from which genomic DNA was extracted. TCRdb processed the PCR reads anew with MiXCR; each CDR3 protein has one entry. In the table there are roughly 15,000 distinct CDR3 sequences, roughly half of which are singletons. The entry originates in a study of vaccination and CD4 T cells after COVID-19. Study observations and caveats: In convalescent patients, a median roughly 86% of post-vaccine SARS-CoV-2-reactive clones appeared only after vaccination.

The V gene end was trimmed by 7 bases and the J gene end by 0 bases; junction bases not matched to a gene: 4. Germline V gene sequence: CDR1 DFQATT, CDR2 SNEGSKA (reference sequence). The CDR3 length is 14 residues. The source material was CD4+ T cells from blood, cultured in vitro. The V gene is TRBV20-1, the J gene TRBJ1-5; 9 positions agree with TRBD1. The receptor comes from a human donor who had recovered from COVID-19. CDR3 sequence reads: CSGDRANSNQPQHF. Written as DNA, the CDR3 is TGCAGTGGGGACAGGGCAAATAGCAATCAGCCCCAGCATTTT.